This T cell receptor beta chain was recovered during a study of human T cells and chemical hapten exposure. Time point in this sample: pre-sensitization, week 0. Indicated treatment: therapeutic diphenylcyclopropenone sensitization with weekly scalp DPC. Total RNA was extracted from unfractionated whole blood. TCRdb reanalysed the RACE reads using MiXCR and keeps one entry per CDR3 protein. The profile shows tens of thousands of distinct CDR3 sequences, more than 10% of them singletons. The trim removed 8 bases at V and 0 bases at J, leaving 2 bases unmatched. The CDR3 runs 13 residues. The germline V gene has CDR1 MDHEN and CDR2 SYDVKM.

The chain uses TRBV28 and TRBJ2-7, with TRBD2 matching 9 bases. The TCR comes from a woman aged 40 to 50 with alopecia areata. Some clones in this sample may be carry-over from other donors' samples. The sequencing here drew on whole blood, taken in connection with sensitization to the hapten diphenylcyclopropenone (DPC). In DNA, the CDR3 is TGTGCCAGCCTTAGCGGGAGCTCCTACGAGCAGTACTTC. Translating gives CASLSGSSYEQYF.